This T cell receptor (beta chain) was recorded in a study of blood T cell repertoires in COVID-19. Study-wide context: Acute and convalescent COVID-19 specimens originated in the United States, Italy and Spain.

Per germline, CDR1 MNHEY and CDR2 SVGEGT. The V gene end was trimmed by 5 bases and the J gene end by 6 bases; junction bases not matched to a gene: 6. The CDR3 consists of 14 residues. As originally analysed: Estimated nucleated cell counts came from reference gene primer amplification. Here immunoSEQ multiplex PCR was the method, and the copy in TCRdb shows in-frame clones only, minus some. That table is the source of V, J and clone size, and D and trimming were worked out from the DNA. The data show about 140,000 clones, roughly 80% seen once. The V call is TRBV6-2 or TRBV6-3, the J call TRBJ1-5; 8 bases map to TRBD1. Sequencing was done on a sample of peripheral blood. This receptor was identified in a human donor in a cohort sampled during active COVID-19. The CDR3 loop reads CASSVTGVGQPQHF. CDR3 nucleotides: TGTGCCAGCAGTGTGACAGGGGTCGGTCAGCCCCAGCATTTT.